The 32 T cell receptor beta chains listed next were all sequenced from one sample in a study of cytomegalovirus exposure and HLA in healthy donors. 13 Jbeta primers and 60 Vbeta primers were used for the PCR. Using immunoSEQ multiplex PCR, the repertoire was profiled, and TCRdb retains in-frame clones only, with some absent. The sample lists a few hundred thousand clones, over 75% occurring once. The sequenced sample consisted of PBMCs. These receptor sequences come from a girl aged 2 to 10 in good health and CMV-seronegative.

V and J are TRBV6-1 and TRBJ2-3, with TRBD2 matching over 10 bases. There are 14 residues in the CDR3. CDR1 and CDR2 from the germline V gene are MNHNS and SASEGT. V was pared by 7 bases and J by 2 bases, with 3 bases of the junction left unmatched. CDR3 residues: CASKRGGPTDTQYF. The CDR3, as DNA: TGTGCCAGCAAGCGGGGGGGCCCCACAGATACGCAGTATTTT.

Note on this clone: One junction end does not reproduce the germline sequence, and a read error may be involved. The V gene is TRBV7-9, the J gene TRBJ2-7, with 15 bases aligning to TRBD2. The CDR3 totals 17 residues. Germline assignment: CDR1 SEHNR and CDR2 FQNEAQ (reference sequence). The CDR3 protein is CSSSHRTSGGESYEQYF. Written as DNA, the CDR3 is TGTTCCAGCAGCCACCGGACTAGCGGGGGGGAGAGCTACGAGCAGTACTTC.

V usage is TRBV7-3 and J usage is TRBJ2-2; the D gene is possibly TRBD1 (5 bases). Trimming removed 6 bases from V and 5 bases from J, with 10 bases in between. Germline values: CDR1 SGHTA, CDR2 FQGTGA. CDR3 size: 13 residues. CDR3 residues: CASRVGVTGELFF. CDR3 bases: TGTGCCAGCAGGGTAGGGGTAACCGGGGAGCTGTTTTTT.

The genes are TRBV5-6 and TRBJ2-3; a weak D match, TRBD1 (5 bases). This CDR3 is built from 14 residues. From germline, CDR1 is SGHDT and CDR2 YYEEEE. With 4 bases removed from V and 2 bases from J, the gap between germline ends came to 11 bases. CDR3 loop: CASSQGHYTDTQYF. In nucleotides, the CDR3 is TGTGCCAGCAGCCAAGGACACTACACAGATACGCAGTATTTT.

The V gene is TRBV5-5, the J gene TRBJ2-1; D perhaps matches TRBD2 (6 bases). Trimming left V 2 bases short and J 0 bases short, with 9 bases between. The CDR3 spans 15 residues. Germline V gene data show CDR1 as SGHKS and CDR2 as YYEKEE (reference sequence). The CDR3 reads CASSFGGSSYNEQFF. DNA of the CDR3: TGTGCCAGCAGCTTCGGAGGGAGCTCCTACAATGAGCAGTTCTTC.

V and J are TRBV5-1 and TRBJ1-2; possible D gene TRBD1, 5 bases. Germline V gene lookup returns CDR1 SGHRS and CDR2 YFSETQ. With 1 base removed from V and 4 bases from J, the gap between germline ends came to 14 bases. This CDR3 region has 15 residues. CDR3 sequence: CASSLTGTPAYGYTF. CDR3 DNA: TGCGCCAGCAGCTTGACCGGGACTCCAGCCTATGGCTACACCTTC.

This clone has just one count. This CDR3 reads CASKGEFYEQYF. CDR3 coding DNA: TGTGCCAGCAAGGGGGAGTTCTACGAGCAGTACTTC. The chain couples TRBV13 to TRBJ2-7; maybe TRBD1 (6 bases). The CDR3 has 12 residues. Germline V gene sequence: CDR1 PRHDT, CDR2 FYEKMQ (reference sequence). Trimming took 7 bases from V and 3 from J, leaving 10 bases between them.

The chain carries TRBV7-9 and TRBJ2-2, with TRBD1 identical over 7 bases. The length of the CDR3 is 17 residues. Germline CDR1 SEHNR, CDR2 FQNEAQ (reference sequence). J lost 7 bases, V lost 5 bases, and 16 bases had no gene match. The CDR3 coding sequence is TGTGCCAGCAGCCCCCGGACAGGAGTGGAGTTTGGCGGGGAGCTGTTTTTT. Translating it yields CASSPRTGVEFGGELFF.

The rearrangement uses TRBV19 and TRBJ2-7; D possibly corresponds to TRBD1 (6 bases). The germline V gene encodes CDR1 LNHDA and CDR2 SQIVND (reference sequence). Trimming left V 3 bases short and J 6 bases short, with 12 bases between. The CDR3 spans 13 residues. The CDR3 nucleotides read TGTGCCAGTAGTATTAGCCGGGACACCGAGCAGTACTTC. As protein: CASSISRDTEQYF.

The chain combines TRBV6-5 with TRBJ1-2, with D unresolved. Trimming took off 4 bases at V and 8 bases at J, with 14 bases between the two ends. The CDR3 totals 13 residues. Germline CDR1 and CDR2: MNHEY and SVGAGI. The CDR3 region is CASSSVVGEGYTF. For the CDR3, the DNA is TGTGCCAGCAGTTCAGTTGTCGGGGAAGGCTACACCTTC.

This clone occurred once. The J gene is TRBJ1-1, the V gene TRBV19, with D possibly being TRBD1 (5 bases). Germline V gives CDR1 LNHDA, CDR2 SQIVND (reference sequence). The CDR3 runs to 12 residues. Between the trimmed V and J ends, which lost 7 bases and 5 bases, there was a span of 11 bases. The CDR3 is CASNQGTTEAFF. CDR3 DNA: TGTGCCAGTAACCAGGGAACGACTGAAGCTTTCTTT.

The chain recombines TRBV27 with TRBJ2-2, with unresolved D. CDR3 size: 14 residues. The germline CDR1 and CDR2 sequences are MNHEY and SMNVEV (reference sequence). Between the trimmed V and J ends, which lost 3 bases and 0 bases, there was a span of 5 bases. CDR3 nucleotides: TGTGCCAGCAGTTTTACGGCGAACACCGGGGAGCTGTTTTTT. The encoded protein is CASSFTANTGELFF.

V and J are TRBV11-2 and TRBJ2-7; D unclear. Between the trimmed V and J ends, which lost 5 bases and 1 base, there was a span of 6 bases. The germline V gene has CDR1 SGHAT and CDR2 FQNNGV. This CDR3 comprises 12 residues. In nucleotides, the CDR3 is TGTGCCAGCAGCCCCAATTCCTACGAGCAGTACTTC. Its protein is CASSPNSYEQYF.

The CDR3 DNA follows: TGTGCCAGCAGCTCCTTAAGTACAGCTGAAGCTTTCTTT. Translation: CASSSLSTAEAFF. The gene calls are TRBV27 and TRBJ1-1, with D unresolved. The V and J ends lost 6 bases and 6 bases respectively, with 14 bases between them. Per the germline V gene, CDR1 is MNHEY and CDR2 is SMNVEV (reference sequence). The CDR3 has 13 residues.

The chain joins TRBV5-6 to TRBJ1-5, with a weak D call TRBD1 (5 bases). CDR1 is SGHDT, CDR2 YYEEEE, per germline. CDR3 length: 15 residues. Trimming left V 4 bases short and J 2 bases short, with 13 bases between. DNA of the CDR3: TGTGCCAGCAGCATGATGTGGGGGGGCAATCAGCCCCAGCATTTT. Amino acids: CASSMMWGGNQPQHF.

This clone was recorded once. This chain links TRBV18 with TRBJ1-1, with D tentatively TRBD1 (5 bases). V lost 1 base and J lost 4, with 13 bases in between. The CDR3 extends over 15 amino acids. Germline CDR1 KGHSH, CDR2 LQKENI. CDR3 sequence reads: CASSPQTVSGTEAFF. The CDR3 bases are TGTGCCAGCTCACCACAGACAGTATCGGGCACTGAAGCTTTCTTT.

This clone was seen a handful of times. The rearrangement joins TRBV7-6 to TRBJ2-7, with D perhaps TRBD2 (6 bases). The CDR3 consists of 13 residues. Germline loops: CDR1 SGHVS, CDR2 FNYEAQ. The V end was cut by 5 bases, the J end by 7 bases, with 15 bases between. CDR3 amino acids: CASSEGGLGEQYF. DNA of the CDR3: TGTGCCAGCAGCGAAGGAGGGCTCGGGGAGCAGTACTTC.

CDR3 sequence: CASSLDIGMDEQFF. The DNA of the CDR3 is TGTGCCAGCAGCTTGGACATCGGAATGGATGAGCAGTTCTTC. The chain uses TRBV7-7 and TRBJ2-1, with TRBD1 as a possible D gene (5 bases). CDR3 length equals 14 residues. Trimming pared 3 bases from V and 8 bases from J, leaving 14 bases between. CDR1 is SSHAT and CDR2 is FNYEAQ in the germline V gene (reference sequence).

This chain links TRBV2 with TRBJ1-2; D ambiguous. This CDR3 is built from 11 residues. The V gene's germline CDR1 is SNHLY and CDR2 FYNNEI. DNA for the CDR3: TGTGCTCTTCTCCCGGGGTTTGGCTACACCTTC. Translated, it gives CALLPGFGYTF.

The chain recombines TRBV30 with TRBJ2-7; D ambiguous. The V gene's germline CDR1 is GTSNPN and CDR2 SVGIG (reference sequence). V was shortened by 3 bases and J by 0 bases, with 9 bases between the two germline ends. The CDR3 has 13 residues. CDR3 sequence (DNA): TGTGCCTGGAGCCCCTCCGGCTCCTACGAGCAGTACTTC. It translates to CAWSPSGSYEQYF. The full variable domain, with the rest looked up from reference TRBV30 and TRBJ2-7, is SQTIHQWPATLVQPVGSPLSLECTVEGTSNPNLYWYRQAAGRGLQLLFYSVGIGQISSEVPQNLSASRPQDRQFILSSKKLLLSDSGFYLCAWSPSGSYEQYFGPGTRLTVT.

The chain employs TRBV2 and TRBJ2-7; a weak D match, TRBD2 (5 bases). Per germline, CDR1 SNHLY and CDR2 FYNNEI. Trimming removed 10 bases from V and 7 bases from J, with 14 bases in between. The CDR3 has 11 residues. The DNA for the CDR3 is TGTGCCACCTCAGAGGGTGGGGAGCAGTACTTC. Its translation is CATSEGGEQYF.

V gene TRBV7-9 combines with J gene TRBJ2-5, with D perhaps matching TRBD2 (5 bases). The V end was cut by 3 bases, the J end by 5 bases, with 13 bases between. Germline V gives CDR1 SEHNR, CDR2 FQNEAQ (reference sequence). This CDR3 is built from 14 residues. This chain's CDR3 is CASSLVRTGETQYF. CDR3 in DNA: TGTGCCAGCAGCTTGGTTCGGACGGGGGAGACCCAGTACTTC.

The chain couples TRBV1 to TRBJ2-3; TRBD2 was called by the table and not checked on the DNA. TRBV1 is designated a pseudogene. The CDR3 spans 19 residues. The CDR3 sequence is CTSSQDGSGRAHSTDTQYF. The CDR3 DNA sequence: TGCACCAGCAGCCAAGACGGCAGCGGGAGGGCCCATAGCACAGATACGCAGTATTTT.

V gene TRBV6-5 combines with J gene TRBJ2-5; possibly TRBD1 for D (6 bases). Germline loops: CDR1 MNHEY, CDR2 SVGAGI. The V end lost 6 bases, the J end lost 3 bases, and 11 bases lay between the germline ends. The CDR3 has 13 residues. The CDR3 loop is CASRPWTEETQYF. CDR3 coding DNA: TGTGCCAGCAGACCGTGGACAGAAGAGACCCAGTACTTC.

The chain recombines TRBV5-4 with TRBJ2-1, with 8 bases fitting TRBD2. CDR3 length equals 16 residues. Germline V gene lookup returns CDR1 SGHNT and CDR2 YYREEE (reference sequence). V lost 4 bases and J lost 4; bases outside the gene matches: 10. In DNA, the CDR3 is TGTGCCAGCAGCAAGAAGTCGGGGGGGAGTTACAATGAGCAGTTCTTC. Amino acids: CASSKKSGGSYNEQFF.

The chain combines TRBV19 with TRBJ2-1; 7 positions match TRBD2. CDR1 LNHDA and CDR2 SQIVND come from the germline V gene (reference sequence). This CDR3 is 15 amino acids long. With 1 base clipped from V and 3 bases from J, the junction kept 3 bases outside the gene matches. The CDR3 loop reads CASSIGTSVYNEQFF. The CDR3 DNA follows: TGTGCCAGTAGTATAGGCACTAGCGTCTACAATGAGCAGTTCTTC.

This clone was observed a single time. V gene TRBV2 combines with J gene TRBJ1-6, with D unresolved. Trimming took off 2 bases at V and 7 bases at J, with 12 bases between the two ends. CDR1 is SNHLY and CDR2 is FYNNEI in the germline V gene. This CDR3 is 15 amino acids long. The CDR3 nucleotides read TGTGCCAGCAGTGAAATCAACAGCAGAAATTCACCCCTCCACTTT. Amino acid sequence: CASSEINSRNSPLHF.

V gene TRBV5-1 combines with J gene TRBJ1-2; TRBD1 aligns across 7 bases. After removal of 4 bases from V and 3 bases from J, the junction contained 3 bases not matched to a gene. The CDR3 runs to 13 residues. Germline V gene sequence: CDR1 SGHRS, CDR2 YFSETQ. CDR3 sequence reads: CASSAGQHYGYTF. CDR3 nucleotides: TGCGCCAGCAGCGCGGGACAGCACTATGGCTACACCTTC.

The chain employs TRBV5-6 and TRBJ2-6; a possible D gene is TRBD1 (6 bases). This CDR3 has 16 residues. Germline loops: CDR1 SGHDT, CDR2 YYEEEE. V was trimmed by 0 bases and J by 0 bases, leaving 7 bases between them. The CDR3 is CASSLGGGSGANVLTF. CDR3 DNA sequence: TGTGCCAGCAGCTTGGGAGGGGGCTCTGGGGCCAACGTCCTGACTTTC.

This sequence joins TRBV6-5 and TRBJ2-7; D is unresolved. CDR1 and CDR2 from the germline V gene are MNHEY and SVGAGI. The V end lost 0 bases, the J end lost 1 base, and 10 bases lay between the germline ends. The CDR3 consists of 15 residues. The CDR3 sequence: CASSYSSARSYEQYF. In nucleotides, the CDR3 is TGTGCCAGCAGTTACTCGAGCGCACGGTCCTACGAGCAGTACTTC.

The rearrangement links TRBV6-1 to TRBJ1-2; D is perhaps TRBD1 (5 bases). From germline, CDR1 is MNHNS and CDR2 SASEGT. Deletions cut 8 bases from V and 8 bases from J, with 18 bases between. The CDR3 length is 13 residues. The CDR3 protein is CASREGRGEGYTF. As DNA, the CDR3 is TGTGCCAGCCGGGAGGGGAGGGGCGAAGGCTACACCTTC.

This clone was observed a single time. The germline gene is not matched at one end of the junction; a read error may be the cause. DNA for the CDR3: TGTTCCAGCAGCTTAAGGGTCGAGGGGGAGAGAAGTGAGCAGTTCTTC. This translates into CSSSLRVEGERSEQFF. J is TRBJ2-1 and V is TRBV7-9; TRBD1 is a possible D gene (6 bases). Germline V gene lookup returns CDR1 SEHNR and CDR2 FQNEAQ (reference sequence). The CDR3 is 16 amino acids.